This entry is about one TCR beta chain. Its antigen is as yet unknown. Regarding treatment: roughly 10-day PBMC culture with coronavirus spike peptide pools or control peptides (ViraFEST assay). Researchers collected the unexposed donor's CD4+ T cells before the COVID-19 pandemic (2011-2018). Cultured CD4+ T cells had their DNA profiled by the Oncomine TCR Beta short-read assay. A single record per CDR3 protein comes from TCRdb applying MiXCR to the PCR reads. The table has roughly 10,000 distinct CDR3 sequences, nearly 50% seen once; the top ten hold 24%. This sample was included in a study of vaccination and CD4 T cells after COVID-19. CDR3 size: 15 residues. The ends were cut back, 1 base at V and 3 bases at J, with 12 bases in the middle. Germline loops: CDR1 MNHEY, CDR2 SVGAGI.

V gene TRBV6-5 combines with J gene TRBJ1-1, with a weak D call TRBD1 (6 bases). This TCR was sampled from a human donor in good health. Specimen: CD4+ T cells from blood, cultured in vitro. CDR3 coding DNA: TGTGCCAGCAGTTACTGGGGCAGGGGCCACACTGAAGCTTTCTTT. Protein: CASSYWGRGHTEAFF.